A single sample is the source of the 27 T cell receptor beta chains below, sequenced in a study of T-cell memory formation after mild COVID-19. TCRdb analysed the 5' RACE reads with MiXCR anew, one entry per CDR3 protein. The sample includes 470,000 or so distinct CDR3 sequences, 18% of them seen just once. The material sequenced was PBMCs or a T cell subset sorted from them (not recorded which). These receptors all stem from an adult woman who had mild COVID-19 (a few samples of this study predate the infection). Cell type and time point are not known.

This clonotype was observed a few times. The chain is built from TRBV9 and TRBJ1-6, with D tentatively TRBD1 (6 bases). Germline CDR1 SGDLS, CDR2 YYNGEE. Trimming pared 1 base from V and 9 bases from J, leaving 14 bases between. This CDR3 is built from 15 residues. The CDR3 region has the DNA TGTGCCAGCAGCGTACATCAGGGGTTGGGTTCACCCCTCCACTTT. Amino acid sequence: CASSVHQGLGSPLHF.

This clonotype was seen only a few times. CDR3 sequence reads: CASSHKVSYEQYF. The CDR3 nucleotides read TGTGCCAGCAGCCATAAGGTCTCCTACGAGCAGTACTTC. The chain uses TRBV6-6 and TRBJ2-7, with no clear D. V was pared by 6 bases and J by 0 bases, with 9 bases between. There are 13 residues in the CDR3. Germline V gene sequence: CDR1 MNHNY, CDR2 SVGAGI (reference sequence).

This chain uses TRBV4-1 with TRBJ2-4, with 7 bases that match TRBD1. With V trimmed by 3 bases and J by 9 bases, 20 bases remained unmatched. Per the germline V gene, CDR1 is MGHRA and CDR2 is YSYEKL. This CDR3 has 18 residues. The CDR3 here is CASSHRPGQIGRIAIQYF. In DNA, the CDR3 is TGCGCCAGCAGCCATAGACCGGGACAGATCGGCAGAATTGCCATTCAGTACTTC.

This clonotype was observed a handful of times. The V and J genes are TRBV6-2 or TRBV6-3 and TRBJ2-1, with D perhaps matching TRBD1 (6 bases). The ends were cut back, 7 bases at V and 5 bases at J, with 9 bases in the middle. The CDR3 consists of 12 residues. CDR1 is MNHEY and CDR2 is SVGEGT in the germline V gene. The CDR3 DNA sequence: TGTGCCAGCACGCGACAGGACAATGAGCAGTTCTTC. Residues: CASTRQDNEQFF.

J is TRBJ2-2 and V is TRBV21-1; the table's D call, TRBD2, was not checked against the DNA. TRBV21-1 is recorded as a pseudogene. The CDR3 covers 17 residues. Written as DNA, the CDR3 is TGTGCCAGCAGCAAAGTCCTCCCCCAGGGGATCACCGGGGAGCTGTTTTTT. Protein product: CASSKVLPQGITGELFF.

This clonotype has more than one count but fewer than ten. The chain uses TRBV5-1 and TRBJ2-7; D might be TRBD1 or TRBD2, each matching 5 bases. The V end lost 5 bases, the J end lost 6 bases, and 12 bases lay between the germline ends. CDR1 SGHRS and CDR2 YFSETQ come from the germline V gene. The CDR3 contains 12 residues. This chain's CDR3 is CASRDAGSEQYF. In nucleotides, the CDR3 is TGCGCCAGCAGAGATGCAGGGAGCGAGCAGTACTTC.

This clonotype has at least ten counts. This chain uses TRBV7-2 with TRBJ2-1, with a weak D call TRBD2 (6 bases). The CDR3 has 12 residues. The V gene's germline CDR1 is SGHTA and CDR2 FQGNSA. V lost 4 bases to trimming and J lost 15 bases, with 16 bases between them. This chain's CDR3 is CASSSFGGPLFF. CDR3 sequence (DNA): TGTGCCAGCAGCTCCTTCGGGGGACCCCTGTTCTTC. The full variable domain, completed using reference TRBV7-2 and TRBJ2-1, is GAGVSQSPSNKVTEKGKDVELRCDPISGHTALYWYRQSLGQGLEFLIYFQGNSAPDKSGLPSDRFSAERTGGSVSTLTIQRTQQEDSAVYLCASSSFGGPLFFGPGTRLTVL.

The V call is TRBV30, the J call TRBJ2-7, with TRBD1 identical over 7 bases. This CDR3 has 14 amino acids. The germline CDR1 and CDR2 sequences are GTSNPN and SVGIG (reference sequence). V shed 0 bases, J shed 5 bases, and the junction held 7 bases outside the gene matches. The CDR3 DNA reads TGTGCCTGGAGTGTAGAGGGGGCGGTAGACGAGCAGTACTTC. This sequence encodes CAWSVEGAVDEQYF.

V and J are TRBV4-3 and TRBJ2-1, with 8 bases aligning to TRBD2. With V trimmed by 3 bases and J by 7 bases, 11 bases remained unmatched. There are 16 residues in the CDR3. Germline CDR1 reads LGHNA; CDR2 reads YSLEER. The CDR3 loop reads CASSHTGTSRQNEQFF. CDR3 in DNA: TGCGCCAGCAGCCATACCGGGACTAGTAGGCAAAATGAGCAGTTCTTC.

This clonotype was detected only a few times. The chain links TRBV25-1 to TRBJ2-7; 9 nucleotides line up with TRBD1. Unmatched junction bases numbered 7, after V lost 4 bases and J lost 6 bases. The germline gives CDR1 MGHDK, CDR2 SYGVNS. The CDR3 totals 14 residues. CDR3 amino acids: CASSADRGGGEQYF. The CDR3 DNA follows: TGTGCCAGCAGTGCGGACAGGGGTGGTGGCGAGCAGTACTTC.

At least ten counts were recorded for this clonotype. The chain couples TRBV4-1 to TRBJ1-1; D might be TRBD1 (5 bases). Germline V lookup: CDR1 MGHRA, CDR2 YSYEKL. The V and J ends lost 3 bases and 5 bases respectively, with 28 bases between them. CDR3 length equals 19 residues. CDR3 sequence (DNA): TGCGCCAGCAGCCACCTCTTATGGGCAGGGTCAACGGCGGGTACTGAAGCTTTCTTT. Amino acid sequence: CASSHLLWAGSTAGTEAFF.

The chain combines TRBV12-3 or TRBV12-4 with TRBJ1-2; 8 bases map to TRBD1. Losses at the gene ends were 3 bases for V and 4 bases for J; bases not matched to a gene: 7. CDR3 length equals 15 residues. The CDR3 loop is CASSFPGGLVYGYTF. The DNA for the CDR3 is TGTGCCAGCAGTTTCCCAGGGGGCCTCGTCTATGGCTACACCTTC.

This clonotype has a handful of counts. CDR3 sequence (DNA): TGCGCCAGCAGCCCCCAGGGGACTAGATTCTCTGGGGCCAACGTCCTGACTTTC. Its protein is CASSPQGTRFSGANVLTF. The chain links TRBV5-1 to TRBJ2-6, with 8 nucleotides matching TRBD2. The germline V gene has CDR1 SGHRS and CDR2 YFSETQ. CDR3 length equals 18 residues. V dropped 4 bases and J dropped 0; count of bases not matched to a gene: 9.

This clonotype occurred once. The V call is TRBV25-1, the J call TRBJ1-2, with 12 bases fitting TRBD1. The junction had 4 bases not matched to a gene; V was cut back by 2 bases and J by 0 bases. Germline values: CDR1 MGHDK, CDR2 SYGVNS. The CDR3 runs to 17 residues. DNA of the CDR3: TGTGCCAGCAGTGAACCCGGGACAGGGGGCTCTAACTATGGCTACACCTTC. Encoded protein: CASSEPGTGGSNYGYTF.

Only a few counts were recorded for this clonotype. The genes are TRBV15 and TRBJ2-7, with D unresolved. Trimming removed 1 base from V and 6 bases from J, with 4 bases in between. CDR3 length: 11 residues. Per germline, CDR1 LNHNV and CDR2 YYDKDF (reference sequence). CDR3 residues: CATSRAGEQYF. Written as DNA, the CDR3 is TGTGCCACCAGCAGAGCGGGCGAGCAGTACTTC.

The sample holds a few counts of this clonotype. This chain links TRBV24-1 with TRBJ2-3; TRBD1 might be the D (6 bases). This CDR3 has 14 amino acids. V was shortened by 9 bases and J by 2 bases, with 14 bases between the two germline ends. CDR1 and CDR2 (germline): KGHDR, SFDVKD. The CDR3 DNA sequence: TGTGCCACCTCGGGACACTTAAACACAGATACGCAGTATTTT. Its translation: CATSGHLNTDTQYF.

The DNA for the CDR3 is TGTGCCAGCAGCGGCGGGGGGGAGCCCTACAATGAGCAGTTCTTC. It encodes CASSGGGEPYNEQFF. The rearrangement joins TRBV9 to TRBJ2-1, with 9 positions matching TRBD2. Per germline, CDR1 SGDLS and CDR2 YYNGEE. The CDR3 sequence is 15 residues long. The trim removed 3 bases at V and 2 bases at J, leaving 3 bases unmatched.

This clonotype was seen a handful of times. This sequence joins TRBV5-1 and TRBJ2-1, with D possibly matching TRBD1 (5 bases). The ends were cut back, 0 bases at V and 9 bases at J, with 13 bases in the middle. The CDR3 covers 14 residues. Germline V lookup: CDR1 SGHRS, CDR2 YFSETQ. This CDR3 reads CASSLGQSGGEQFF. For the CDR3, the DNA is TGCGCCAGCAGCTTGGGACAGTCGGGCGGTGAGCAGTTCTTC.

V and J are TRBV6-2 or TRBV6-3 and TRBJ1-5; possibly TRBD1 for D (6 bases). The germline V and J ends were trimmed by 8 bases and 4 bases, with 15 bases remaining between them. The CDR3 consists of 14 residues. Per the germline V gene, CDR1 is MNHEY and CDR2 is SVGEGT. The CDR3, as DNA: TGTGCCAGCGGACAAGACAGGATGAATCAGCCCCAGCATTTT. It codes for CASGQDRMNQPQHF.

The V gene is TRBV5-5, the J gene TRBJ2-1, with D perhaps TRBD1 or TRBD2 (5 bases each). This CDR3 contains 15 residues. The germline gives CDR1 SGHKS, CDR2 YYEKEE (reference sequence). The V and J ends lost 4 bases and 2 bases respectively, with 13 bases between them. The CDR3 region has the DNA TGTGCCAGCAGCCTTCGAGGGGCTGCCTACAATGAGCAGTTCTTC. Protein product: CASSLRGAAYNEQFF.

The CDR3 sequence: CSARPRTVGEQYF. The CDR3 DNA sequence: TGCAGTGCTAGACCCAGGACAGTGGGCGAGCAGTACTTC. The J gene is TRBJ2-7, the V gene TRBV20-1; D possibly corresponds to TRBD1 (6 bases). Looked up from germline, CDR1 is DFQATT and CDR2 is SNEGSKA (reference sequence). The CDR3 spans 13 residues. The ends were cut back, 2 bases at V and 6 bases at J, with 14 bases in the middle.

CDR3 in DNA: TGTGCCAGCAGTTCGACAGGGCCCACTGAAGCTTTCTTT. Its protein product is CASSSTGPTEAFF. The rearrangement joins TRBV2 to TRBJ1-1; 7 bases line up with TRBD1. Trimming at V came to 5 bases and at J to 4 bases, leaving 4 bases not matched to a gene. CDR3 length: 13 residues. Germline values: CDR1 SNHLY, CDR2 FYNNEI.

The rearrangement joins TRBV4-3 to TRBJ1-4, with D possibly TRBD1 on 5 matching bases. The ends were cut back, 0 bases at V and 4 bases at J, with 12 bases in the middle. The CDR3 spans 16 residues. Germline CDR1 is LGHNA and CDR2 is YSLEER. The CDR3 DNA reads TGCGCCAGCAGCCAAGATTACCGGGGCTTTAATGAAAAACTGTTTTTT. Protein: CASSQDYRGFNEKLFF.

The chain has TRBV2 and TRBJ1-3; 8 nucleotides match TRBD1. V was pared by 5 bases and J by 3 bases, with 9 bases of the junction left unmatched. The CDR3 has 16 residues. In germline, CDR1 is SNHLY, CDR2 FYNNEI. CDR3 residues: CASSHRGTTLGNTIYF. The CDR3 coding sequence is TGTGCCAGCAGTCACAGGGGGACGACCCTTGGAAACACCATATATTTT.

V and J are TRBV5-6 and TRBJ2-7; TRBD1 aligns across 7 bases. The CDR3 length is 14 residues. Germline CDR1 is SGHDT and CDR2 is YYEEEE. The ends lost 3 bases at V and 1 base at J; junction bases unmatched: 4. The CDR3 loop is CASSYRQGSYEQYF. The CDR3 region has the DNA TGTGCCAGCAGCTATCGACAGGGATCCTACGAGCAGTACTTC.

This clonotype was seen only once. This chain's CDR3 is CASSRTSGIYNEQFF. The CDR3 region has the DNA TGTGCCAGCAGCCGGACTAGCGGCATCTACAATGAGCAGTTCTTC. The rearrangement joins TRBV7-9 to TRBJ2-1; 10 bases are shared with TRBD2. The germline gives CDR1 SEHNR, CDR2 FQNEAQ (reference sequence). With V trimmed by 5 bases and J by 3 bases, 4 bases remained unmatched. CDR3 length equals 15 residues.

The V gene is TRBV12-3 or TRBV12-4, the J gene TRBJ1-5; the D gene is possibly TRBD1 (5 bases). The CDR3 is 13 residues long. The V and J ends lost 5 bases and 4 bases respectively, with 9 bases between them. CDR3 residues: CASSKDRNQPQHF. The DNA for the CDR3 is TGTGCCAGCAGTAAAGACAGAAATCAGCCCCAGCATTTT.